This T cell receptor (beta chain) was sequenced for a study of early T cells in non-severe SARS-CoV-2 infection. Study-wide context: Sequencing was performed on bulk RNA from unsorted whole blood, leaving chains unpaired.

Per the germline V gene, CDR1 is KGHDR and CDR2 is SFDVKD. V dropped 4 bases and J dropped 4 bases, with 3 bases sitting between them. This CDR3 is 12 amino acids long. TCRdb re-called the 5' RACE reads with MiXCR, one entry per CDR3 protein. The repertoire holds almost 85,000 distinct CDR3 sequences, around an eighth seen once, with over 2.5% in the top ten. The genes are TRBV24-1 and TRBJ2-2; D remains ambiguous. The source of this sequence is an adult who was a healthcare worker with PCR-confirmed SARS-CoV-2 infection or an uninfected control (not recorded which). Sequenced: whole blood. This CDR3 is CATSEVTGELFF. In DNA form, the CDR3 reads TGTGCCACCAGTGAGGTCACCGGGGAGCTGTTTTTT.